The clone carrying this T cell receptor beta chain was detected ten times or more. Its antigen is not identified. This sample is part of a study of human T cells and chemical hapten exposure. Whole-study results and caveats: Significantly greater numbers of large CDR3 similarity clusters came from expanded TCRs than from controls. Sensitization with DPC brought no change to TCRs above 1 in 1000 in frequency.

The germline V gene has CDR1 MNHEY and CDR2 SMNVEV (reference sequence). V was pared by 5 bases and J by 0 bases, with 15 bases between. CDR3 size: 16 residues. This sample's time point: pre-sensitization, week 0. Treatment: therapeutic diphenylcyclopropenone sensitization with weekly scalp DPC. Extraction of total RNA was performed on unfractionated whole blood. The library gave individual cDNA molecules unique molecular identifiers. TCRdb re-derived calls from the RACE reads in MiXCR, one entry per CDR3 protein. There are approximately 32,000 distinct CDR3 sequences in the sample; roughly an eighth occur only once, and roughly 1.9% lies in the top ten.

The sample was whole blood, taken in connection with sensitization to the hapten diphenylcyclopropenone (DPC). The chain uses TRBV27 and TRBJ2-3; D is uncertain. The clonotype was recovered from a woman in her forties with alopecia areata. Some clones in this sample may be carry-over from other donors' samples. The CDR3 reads CASSETALTSTDTQYF. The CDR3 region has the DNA TGTGCCAGCAGTGAAACAGCTTTGACTAGCACAGATACGCAGTATTTT.